This T cell receptor (beta chain) was captured in a study of PD-L1 blockade in urothelial cancer. Study background: Prior exposure to chemotherapy in patients amounted to 0 to 3 regimens received. T cells were recovered from blood samples at a median of around 140,000.

Deletions cut 3 bases from V and 9 bases from J, with 2 bases between. The CDR3 covers 10 residues. From germline, CDR1 is SNHLY and CDR2 FYNNEI. General study points: Durable-benefit patients showed greater tumor-associated blood clone expansion at 3 weeks.

Concerning this clone itself: Its antigen is unidentified.

Only in-frame clones appear in the TCRdb table, and some are missing; sequencing was by immunoSEQ multiplex PCR. Counted here are 90,000 to 130,000 clones, approximately 90% occurring once; the ten biggest clones make up more than 3%. The time point was: peripheral blood 6 weeks after treatment start. The source material was PBMCs, sampled around atezolizumab (anti-PD-L1) treatment. This TCR was sampled from a man aged 60 to 75 with urothelial cancer. The V and J genes are TRBV2 and TRBJ2-2; the D is unclear. In nucleotides, the CDR3 is TGTGCCAGCAGTGACTGGGAGCTGTTTTTT. Translation: CASSDWELFF.